This TCR beta chain came from a study of blood T cell repertoires in COVID-19. Germline CDR1 SGHVS, CDR2 FQNEAQ. The CDR3 length is 14 residues. Between the trimmed V and J ends, which lost 3 bases and 5 bases, there was a span of 13 bases. Profiled with immunoSEQ multiplex PCR; TCRdb holds only in-frame clones, not every one. This sample has over 70,000 clones, with around 90% found just once. The sequence came from a human donor with active COVID-19. The donor label of this sample is uncertain. The sequenced sample consisted of peripheral blood. The genes are TRBV7-8 and TRBJ2-5, with D unclear. The chain's CDR3 is CASSFLLDIETQYF. The CDR3 DNA sequence: TGTGCCAGCAGCTTCCTTCTAGATATCGAGACCCAGTACTTC.